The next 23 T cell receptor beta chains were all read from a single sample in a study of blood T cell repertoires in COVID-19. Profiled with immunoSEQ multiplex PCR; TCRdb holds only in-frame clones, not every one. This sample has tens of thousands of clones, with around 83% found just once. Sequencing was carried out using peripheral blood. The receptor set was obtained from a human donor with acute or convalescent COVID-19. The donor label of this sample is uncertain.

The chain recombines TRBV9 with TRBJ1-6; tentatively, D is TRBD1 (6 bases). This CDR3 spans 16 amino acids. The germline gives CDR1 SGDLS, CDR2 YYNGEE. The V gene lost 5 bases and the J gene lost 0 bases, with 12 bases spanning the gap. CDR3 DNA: TGTGCCAGCAGTGAAACAGGGAGCTCCTATAATTCACCCCTCCACTTT. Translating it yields CASSETGSSYNSPLHF.

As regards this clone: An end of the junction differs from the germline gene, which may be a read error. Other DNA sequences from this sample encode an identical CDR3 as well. Here the CDR3 reads CASSQGFADQETQYF. CDR3 in DNA: TGCGCCAGCAGTCAAGGGTTCGCGGACCAAGAGACCCAGTACTTC. The chain employs TRBV4-3 and TRBJ2-5; no definite D call. The CDR3 runs 15 residues. Looked up from germline, CDR1 is LGHNA and CDR2 is YSLEER.

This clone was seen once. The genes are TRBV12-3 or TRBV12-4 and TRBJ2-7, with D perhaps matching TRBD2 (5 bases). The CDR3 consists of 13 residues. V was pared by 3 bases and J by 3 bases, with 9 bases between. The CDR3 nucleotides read TGTGCCAGCAGTTTCGGGGTCCGCTACGAGCAGTACTTC. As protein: CASSFGVRYEQYF.

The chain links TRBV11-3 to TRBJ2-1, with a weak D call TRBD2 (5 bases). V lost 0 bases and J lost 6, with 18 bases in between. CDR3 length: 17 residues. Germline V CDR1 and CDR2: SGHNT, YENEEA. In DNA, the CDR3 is TGTGCCAGCAGCTTAGAAGCTAGCTTTACGGTAGGCAATGAGCAGTTCTTC. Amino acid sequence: CASSLEASFTVGNEQFF.

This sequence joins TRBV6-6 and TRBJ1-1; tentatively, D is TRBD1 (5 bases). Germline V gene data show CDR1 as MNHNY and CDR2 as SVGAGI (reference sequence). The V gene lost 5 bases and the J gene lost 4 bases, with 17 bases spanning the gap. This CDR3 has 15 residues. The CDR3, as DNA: TGTGCCAGCAGTCCCCGGGGGGGAGGGATCACTGAAGCTTTCTTT. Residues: CASSPRGGGITEAFF.

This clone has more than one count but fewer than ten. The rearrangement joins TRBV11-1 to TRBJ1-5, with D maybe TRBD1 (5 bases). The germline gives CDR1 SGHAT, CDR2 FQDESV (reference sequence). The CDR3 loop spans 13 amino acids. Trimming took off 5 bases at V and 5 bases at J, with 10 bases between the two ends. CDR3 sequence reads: CASSAGIYQPQHF. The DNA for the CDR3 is TGTGCCAGCAGCGCAGGGATTTATCAGCCCCAGCATTTT.

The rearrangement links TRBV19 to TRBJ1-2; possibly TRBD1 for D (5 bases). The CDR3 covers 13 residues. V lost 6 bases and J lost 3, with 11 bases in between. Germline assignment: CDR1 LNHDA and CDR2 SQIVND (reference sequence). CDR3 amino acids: CASRGAEHYGYTF. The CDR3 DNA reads TGTGCCAGTAGAGGGGCGGAGCACTATGGCTACACCTTC.

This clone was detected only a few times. In DNA form, the CDR3 reads TGTGCCAGCAGTCTGCGGGACACTGAAGCTTTCTTT. Protein: CASSLRDTEAFF. This chain links TRBV6-5 with TRBJ1-1, with no clear D. Germline-derived CDR1 and CDR2 are MNHEY and SVGAGI. Trimming stripped 5 bases from V and 3 bases from J, with 7 bases between. The CDR3 spans 12 residues.

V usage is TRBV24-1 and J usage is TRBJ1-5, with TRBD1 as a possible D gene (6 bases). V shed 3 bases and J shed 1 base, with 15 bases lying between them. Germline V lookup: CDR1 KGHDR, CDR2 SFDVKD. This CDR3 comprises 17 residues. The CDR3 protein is CATSDARGGGSNQPQHF. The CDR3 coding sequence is TGTGCCACCAGTGATGCAAGGGGGGGTGGAAGCAATCAGCCCCAGCATTTT.

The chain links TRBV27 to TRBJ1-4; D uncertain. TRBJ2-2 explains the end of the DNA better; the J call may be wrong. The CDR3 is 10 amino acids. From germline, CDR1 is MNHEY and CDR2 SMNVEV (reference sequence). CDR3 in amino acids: CASSHEELFF. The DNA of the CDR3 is TGTGCCAGCAGCCACGAGGAGCTGTTTTTT.

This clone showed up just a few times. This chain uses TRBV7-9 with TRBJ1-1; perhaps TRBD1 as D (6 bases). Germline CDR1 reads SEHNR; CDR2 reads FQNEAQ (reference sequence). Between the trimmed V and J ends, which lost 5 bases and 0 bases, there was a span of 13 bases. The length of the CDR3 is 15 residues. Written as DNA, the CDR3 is TGTGCCAGCAGCCCGCTAAGGACAGTGAACACTGAAGCTTTCTTT. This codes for CASSPLRTVNTEAFF.

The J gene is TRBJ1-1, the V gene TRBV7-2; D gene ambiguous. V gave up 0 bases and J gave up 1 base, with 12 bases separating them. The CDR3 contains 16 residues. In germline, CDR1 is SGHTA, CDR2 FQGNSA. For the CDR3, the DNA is TGTGCCAGCAGCTTAGCAAGAGGGATGGGGAACACTGAAGCTTTCTTT. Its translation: CASSLARGMGNTEAFF.

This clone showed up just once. CDR3 sequence: CASRETSGFTDTQYF. The CDR3 DNA sequence: TGCGCCAGCAGGGAGACTAGCGGTTTCACAGATACGCAGTATTTT. The chain recombines TRBV10-2 with TRBJ2-3; 9 bases are shared with TRBD2. The germline gives CDR1 WSHSY, CDR2 SAAADI. J gave up 2 bases and V 6 bases, and 6 bases lay outside the gene matches. This CDR3 region has 15 residues.

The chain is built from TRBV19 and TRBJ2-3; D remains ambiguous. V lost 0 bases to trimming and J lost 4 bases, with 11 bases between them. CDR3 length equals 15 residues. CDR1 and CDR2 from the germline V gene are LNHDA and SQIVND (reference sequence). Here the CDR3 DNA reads TGTGCCAGTAGTATAGATCAAAGCGAGGCAGATACGCAGTATTTT. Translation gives CASSIDQSEADTQYF.

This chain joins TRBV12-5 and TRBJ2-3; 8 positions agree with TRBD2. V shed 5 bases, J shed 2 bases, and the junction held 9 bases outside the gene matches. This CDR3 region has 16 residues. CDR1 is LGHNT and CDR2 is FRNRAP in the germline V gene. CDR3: CASGPSTSVLTDTQYF. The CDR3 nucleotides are TGTGCTAGTGGTCCTTCGACTAGCGTACTCACAGATACGCAGTATTTT.

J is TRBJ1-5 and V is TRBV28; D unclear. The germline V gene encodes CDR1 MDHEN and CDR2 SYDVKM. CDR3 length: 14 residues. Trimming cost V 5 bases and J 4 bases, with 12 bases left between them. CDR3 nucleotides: TGTGCCAGCAGTCGTGCCGGGGATAATCAGCCCCAGCATTTT. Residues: CASSRAGDNQPQHF.

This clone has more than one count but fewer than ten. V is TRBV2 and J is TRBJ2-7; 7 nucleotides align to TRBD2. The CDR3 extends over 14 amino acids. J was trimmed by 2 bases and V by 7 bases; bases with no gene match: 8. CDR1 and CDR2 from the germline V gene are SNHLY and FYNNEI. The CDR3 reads CASIEGGDPYEQYF. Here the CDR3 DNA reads TGTGCCAGCATCGAGGGAGGGGATCCCTACGAGCAGTACTTC. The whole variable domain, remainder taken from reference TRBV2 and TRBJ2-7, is EPEVTQTPSHQVTQMGQEVILRCVPISNHLYFYWYRQILGQKVEFLVSFYNNEISEKSEIFDDQFSVERPDGSNFTLKIRSTKLEDSAMYFCASIEGGDPYEQYFGPGTRLTVT.

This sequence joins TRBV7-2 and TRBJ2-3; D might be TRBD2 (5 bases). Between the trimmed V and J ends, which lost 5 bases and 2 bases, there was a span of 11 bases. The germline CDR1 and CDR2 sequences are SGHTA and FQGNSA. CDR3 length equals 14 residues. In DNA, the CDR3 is TGTGCCAGCAGCCCTTCCCGGGACACAGATACGCAGTATTTT. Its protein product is CASSPSRDTDTQYF. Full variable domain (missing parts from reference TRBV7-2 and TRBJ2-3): GAGVSQSPSNKVTEKGKDVELRCDPISGHTALYWYRQSLGQGLEFLIYFQGNSAPDKSGLPSDRFSAERTGGSVSTLTIQRTQQEDSAVYLCASSPSRDTDTQYFGPGTRLTVL.

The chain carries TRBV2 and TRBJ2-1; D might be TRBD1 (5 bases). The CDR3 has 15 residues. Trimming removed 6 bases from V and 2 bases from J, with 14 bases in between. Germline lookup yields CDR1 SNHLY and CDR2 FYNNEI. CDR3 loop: CASRNTGGPYNEQFF. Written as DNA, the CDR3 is TGTGCCAGCAGGAACACAGGTGGTCCCTACAATGAGCAGTTCTTC.

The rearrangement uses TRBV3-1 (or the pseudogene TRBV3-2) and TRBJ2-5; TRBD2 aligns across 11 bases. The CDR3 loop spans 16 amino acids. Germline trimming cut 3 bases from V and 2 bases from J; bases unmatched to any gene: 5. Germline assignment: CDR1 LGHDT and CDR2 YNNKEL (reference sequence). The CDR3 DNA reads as TGTGCCAGCAGCCACCTAGCGGGGGGCCCGCAAGAGACCCAGTACTTC. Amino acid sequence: CASSHLAGGPQETQYF.

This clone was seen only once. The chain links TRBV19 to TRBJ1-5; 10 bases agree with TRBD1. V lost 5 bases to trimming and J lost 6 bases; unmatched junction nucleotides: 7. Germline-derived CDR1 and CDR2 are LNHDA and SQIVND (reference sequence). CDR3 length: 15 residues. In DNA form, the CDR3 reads TGTGCCAGTAGTCTCGGACAGGGGGGACGTCAGCCCCAGCATTTT. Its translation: CASSLGQGGRQPQHF.

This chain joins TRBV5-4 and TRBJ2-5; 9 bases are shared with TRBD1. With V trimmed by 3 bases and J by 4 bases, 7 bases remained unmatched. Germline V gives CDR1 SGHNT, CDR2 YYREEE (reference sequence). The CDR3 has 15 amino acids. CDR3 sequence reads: CASSSRDRVGETQYF. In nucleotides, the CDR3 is TGTGCCAGCAGCTCCCGGGACAGGGTTGGAGAGACCCAGTACTTC. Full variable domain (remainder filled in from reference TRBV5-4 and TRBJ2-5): ETGVTQSPTHLIKTRGQQVTLRCSSQSGHNTVSWYQQALGQGPQFIFQYYREEENGRGNFPPRFSGLQFPNYSSELNVNALELDDSALYLCASSSRDRVGETQYFGPGTRLLVL.

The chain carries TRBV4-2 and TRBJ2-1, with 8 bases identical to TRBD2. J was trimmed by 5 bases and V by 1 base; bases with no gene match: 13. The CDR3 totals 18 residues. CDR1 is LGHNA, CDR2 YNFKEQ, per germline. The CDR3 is CASSQGFSGAKTHNEQFF. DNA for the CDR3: TGTGCCAGCAGCCAAGGATTTAGCGGGGCCAAGACACACAATGAGCAGTTCTTC.